Sequencing of this T cell receptor (beta chain) was carried out in a study of shared T cell receptors in the human thymus (TCRdb year 2021). Background on the whole study: The study examined how self-reactive, shared T-cell receptor alpha chains are generated in the human thymus.

CDR1 and CDR2 (SGHVS, FNYEAQ) derive from the germline V gene. Reading from cysteine to phenylalanine, the CDR3 counts 19 amino acids. Solely the CDR3 DNA is kept, with 57 bases framed from the first base. Trimming accounts for 5 bases at V and 0 bases at J, while the number of junction bases matched to no gene is 16. Note on this clone: Its antigen is still unknown. No base quality information exists; no much larger clone differs at one position.

The method was the immunoSEQ multiplex PCR assay. Not all clones reach the TCRdb copy of this immuneACCESS table, which keeps in-frame sequences only. Checked studies attribute under half of the gap to unresolved V genes and leave the rest unexplained. This sample lists a few hundred thousand clones; around 93% were detected once. Approximately 0.02% of the sample goes to the ten largest clones. The chain employs TRBV7-6 and TRBJ2-3, and 8 bases in between align with TRBD2. The receptor's source is a human donor. Sequencing was performed on thymocytes. In nucleotide form, the sequence is TGTGCCAGCAGCCCAACCGGGGGGGGACCCTCCATTAGCACAGATACGCAGTATTTT. It specifies CASSPTGGGPSISTDTQYF.